The 22 T cell receptor beta chains given below trace back to one sample, sequenced in a study of early T cells in non-severe SARS-CoV-2 infection (dated by TCRdb to 2020 to 2023). The library was made by 5' RACE. Sequencing took place on a NextSeq 500. In TCRdb, the public reads were trimmed at Q25 with fastp and aligned with MiXCR, with productive beta chains retained. Rows with one shared CDR3 protein collapse into an entry with the most common genes and DNA. In this sample the table shows 35,000 to 40,000 distinct CDR3 sequences, roughly 5.4% of which occur a single time. Of the sample, roughly 27% falls within the top ten clones. The sequenced material came from whole blood. The receptors stem from an adult who was a healthcare worker with PCR-confirmed SARS-CoV-2 infection or an uninfected control (not recorded which).

This clonotype was counted ten times or more. V usage is TRBV5-1 and J usage is TRBJ2-5; a possible D gene is TRBD1 (5 bases). The CDR3 extends over 14 amino acids. V lost 4 bases and J 1 base, leaving 11 bases between the germline ends. Germline assignment: CDR1 SGHRS and CDR2 YFSETQ. CDR3 residues: CASSLGQAQETQYF. For the CDR3, the DNA is TGCGCCAGCAGCCTCGGACAAGCCCAAGAGACCCAGTACTTC. Drawing the rest from reference TRBV5-1 and TRBJ2-5, the complete variable domain is KAGVTQTPRYLIKTRGQQVTLSCSPISGHRSVSWYQQTPGQGLQFLFEYFSETQRNKGNFPGRFSGRQFSNSRSEMNVSTLELGDSALYLCASSLGQAQETQYFGPGTRLLVL.

The V call is TRBV5-1, the J call TRBJ2-5; the D gene is possibly TRBD1 (6 bases). The germline gives CDR1 SGHRS, CDR2 YFSETQ. With 4 bases removed from V and 4 bases from J, the gap between germline ends came to 14 bases. This CDR3 has 14 amino acids. The CDR3 DNA reads TGCGCCAGCAGCAGGACAGCGGCCGGAGAGACCCAGTACTTC. Translating gives CASSRTAAGETQYF.

This clonotype was picked up a small number of times. The V and J genes are TRBV24-1 and TRBJ2-3; D gene ambiguous. CDR1 is KGHDR, CDR2 SFDVKD, per germline. CDR3 size: 13 residues. V was pared by 5 bases and J by 0 bases, with 5 bases between. Written as DNA, the CDR3 is TGTGCCACCAGTGTAGGCAGCACAGATACGCAGTATTTT. Protein: CATSVGSTDTQYF.

For this clonotype: A single base separates this from a much larger clone, so it may be a read error. The rearrangement uses TRBV30 and TRBJ2-7; D is uncertain. The CDR3 is made up of 12 amino acids. Germline V gene sequence: CDR1 GTSNPN, CDR2 SVGIG (reference sequence). The CDR3 bases are TGTGCCTGGAGTACACCCTCCAACGAGCAGTACTTC. Amino acids: CAWSTPSNEQYF.

This clonotype was observed many times. This chain connects TRBV15 to TRBJ1-1; 7 positions match TRBD1. Trimming took 2 bases from V and 3 from J; bases not matched to a gene: 6. The CDR3 contains 15 residues. Per the germline V gene, CDR1 is LNHNV and CDR2 is YYDKDF (reference sequence). The CDR3 DNA reads as TGTGCCACCAGCAGATACAGGGGCTTCGACACTGAAGCTTTCTTT. Protein product: CATSRYRGFDTEAFF.

This clonotype occurred many times. This chain links TRBV20-1 with TRBJ2-5, with TRBD2 matching over 13 bases. The CDR3 consists of 13 residues. Germline V gene sequence: CDR1 DFQATT, CDR2 SNEGSKA (reference sequence). CDR3 in DNA: TGCAGGGCAGGACTAGCGGGGGCAGAGACCCAGTACTTC. It is translated as CRAGLAGAETQYF.

This clonotype was picked up many times. The J gene is TRBJ2-3, the V gene TRBV7-2; 12 bases align to TRBD2. This CDR3 has 19 amino acids. V lost 1 base to trimming and J lost 0 bases; unmatched junction nucleotides: 8. CDR1 and CDR2 (germline): SGHTA, FQGNSA. CDR3 nucleotides: TGTGCCAGCAGCTTAGGAGGGCTAGCGGGAGGGTATAGCACAGATACGCAGTATTTT. Its protein is CASSLGGLAGGYSTDTQYF.

In its sample, this clonotype was seen many times. This chain connects TRBV4-3 to TRBJ2-5, with no clear D. Between the trimmed V and J ends, which lost 4 bases and 5 bases, there was a span of 11 bases. This CDR3 comprises 13 residues. The germline gives CDR1 LGHNA, CDR2 YSLEER. The CDR3 region is CASSLTLGETQYF. The CDR3 nucleotides read TGCGCCAGCAGCCTCACCCTGGGGGAGACCCAGTACTTC.

This clonotype was counted many times. The CDR3 protein is CASSSLDISNNEQFF. For the CDR3, the DNA is TGTGCCAGCAGTTCCTTGGATATATCTAACAATGAGCAGTTCTTC. The gene calls are TRBV28 and TRBJ2-1; D uncertain. The germline CDR1 and CDR2 sequences are MDHEN and SYDVKM. V lost 4 bases, J lost 5 bases, and 15 bases lay in between. This CDR3 is 15 amino acids long.

This clonotype has at least ten counts. The chain has TRBV11-1 and TRBJ2-7, with D perhaps TRBD1 or TRBD2 (5 bases each). The ends were cut back, 4 bases at V and 0 bases at J, with 7 bases in the middle. CDR3 size: 13 residues. Germline loops: CDR1 SGHAT, CDR2 FQDESV (reference sequence). CDR3 in DNA: TGTGCCAGCAGCTGGGACGGCTCCTACGAGCAGTACTTC. Translated, it gives CASSWDGSYEQYF.

This clonotype has at least ten counts. The V gene is TRBV12-3 or TRBV12-4, the J gene TRBJ2-3; weak D call: TRBD2 (5 bases). Trimming took 2 bases from V and 6 from J, leaving 12 bases between them. This CDR3 is built from 14 residues. CDR3 nucleotides: TGTGCCAGCAGTTTAAGGCTAGCTTGGGATACGCAGTATTTT. Translation gives CASSLRLAWDTQYF.

This clonotype occurred a few times. The genes are TRBV9 and TRBJ2-1; 7 nucleotides align to TRBD1. CDR1 and CDR2 from the germline V gene are SGDLS and YYNGEE. Losses at the gene ends were 3 bases for V and 7 bases for J; bases not matched to a gene: 13. CDR3 length: 16 amino acids. The CDR3 spells CASSGRQGTSGNEQFF. CDR3 DNA sequence: TGTGCCAGCAGCGGGCGACAGGGCACCTCTGGGAATGAGCAGTTCTTC.

This clonotype was seen many times. This chain connects TRBV7-6 to TRBJ2-2; no clear D. Germline V gene sequence: CDR1 SGHVS, CDR2 FNYEAQ. The V end was cut by 1 base, the J end by 7 bases, with 1 base between. CDR3 length: 11 amino acids. The CDR3 spells CASSLVGELFF. The CDR3 nucleotides are TGTGCCAGCAGCTTAGTCGGGGAGCTGTTTTTT.

This clonotype was seen many times. The chain uses TRBV27 and TRBJ1-4, with D possibly being TRBD1 (5 bases). The CDR3 consists of 14 residues. Germline CDR1 and CDR2: MNHEY and SMNVEV (reference sequence). Trimming took 6 bases from V and 8 from J, leaving 16 bases between them. The CDR3 protein is CASSKGRVVEKLFF. The CDR3 DNA follows: TGTGCCAGCAGCAAGGGCAGGGTAGTGGAAAAACTGTTTTTT.

V usage is TRBV15 and J usage is TRBJ2-7; D call uncertain. From germline, CDR1 is LNHNV and CDR2 YYDKDF (reference sequence). The CDR3 has 14 amino acids. V was shortened by 2 bases and J by 6 bases, with 14 bases between the two germline ends. The CDR3 coding sequence is TGTGCCACCAGCAGAAGTGTGAAGTCTACCGAGCAGTACTTC. It translates to CATSRSVKSTEQYF.

The chain links TRBV7-6 to TRBJ2-3; 9 positions match TRBD2. With 1 base clipped from V and 5 bases from J, the junction kept 7 bases outside the gene matches. In germline, CDR1 is SGHVS, CDR2 FNYEAQ. The CDR3 length is 16 residues. Here the CDR3 DNA reads TGTGCCAGCAGCTTAGTTGGCGGGGGGGCAGGAGATACGCAGTATTTT. As protein: CASSLVGGGAGDTQYF. The full variable domain, completed using reference TRBV7-6 and TRBJ2-3, is GAGVSQSPRYKVTKRGQDVALRCDPISGHVSLYWYRQALGQGPEFLTYFNYEAQQDKSGLPNDRFSAERPEGSISTLTIQRTEQRDSAMYRCASSLVGGGAGDTQYFGPGTRLTVL.

This clonotype was observed at least ten times. The rearrangement links TRBV20-1 to TRBJ2-7, with TRBD2 identical over 11 bases. Unmatched junction bases numbered 9, after V lost 3 bases and J lost 2 bases. The CDR3 totals 16 residues. Germline CDR1 DFQATT, CDR2 SNEGSKA (reference sequence). The CDR3 nucleotides are TGCAGTGCTAGGAGGACTAGCGGGCCATCTACCTACGAGCAGTACTTC. This sequence encodes CSARRTSGPSTYEQYF.

This clonotype is medium-sized (0.01 to 0.1%) in the sample. This rearrangement joins TRBV5-1 to TRBJ2-1; 11 nucleotides agree with TRBD2. The germline V gene has CDR1 SGHRS and CDR2 YFSETQ. J gave up 4 bases and V 4 bases, and 4 bases lay outside the gene matches. This CDR3 has 15 residues. Here the CDR3 DNA reads TGCGCCAGCAGCCCGGTAGCGGGAGGGTACAATGAGCAGTTCTTC. It translates to CASSPVAGGYNEQFF.

This clonotype was found many times. This chain uses TRBV20-1 with TRBJ2-1, with D perhaps TRBD2 (6 bases). The CDR3 covers 11 residues. Germline-derived CDR1 and CDR2 are DFQATT and SNEGSKA (reference sequence). Between the trimmed V and J ends, which lost 1 base and 9 bases, there was a span of 7 bases. CDR3 amino acids: CSARAGGEQFF. The DNA of the CDR3 is TGCAGTGCTAGAGCCGGGGGTGAGCAGTTCTTC.

This clonotype was seen ten or more times. The J gene is TRBJ2-7, the V gene TRBV9; D might be TRBD1 (6 bases). With 0 bases removed from V and 1 base from J, the gap between germline ends came to 8 bases. CDR1 is SGDLS and CDR2 is YYNGEE in the germline V gene. The CDR3 totals 14 residues. CDR3 coding DNA: TGTGCCAGCAGCGTAGGGGGGCAATCCTACGAGCAGTACTTC. Protein product: CASSVGGQSYEQYF.

Only one count was recorded for this clonotype. The chain uses TRBV6-2 or TRBV6-3 and TRBJ2-1; D is tentatively TRBD1 or TRBD2 (6 bases each). There are 13 residues in the CDR3. Trimming took off 6 bases at V and 6 bases at J, with 12 bases between the two ends. The germline CDR1 and CDR2 sequences are MNHEY and SVGEGT. CDR3 DNA: TGTGCCAGCAGCTGGGGGGCCCTCAATGAGCAGTTCTTC. Amino acids: CASSWGALNEQFF.

This clonotype was detected many times. The chain employs TRBV20-1 and TRBJ2-1, with 11 nucleotides matching TRBD2. Trimming took 1 base from V and 7 from J; bases not matched to a gene: 6. The germline gives CDR1 DFQATT, CDR2 SNEGSKA (reference sequence). This CDR3 is built from 15 residues. The CDR3 loop is CSARGSGRAENEQFF. CDR3 bases: TGCAGTGCTAGAGGTAGCGGGAGGGCCGAAAATGAGCAGTTCTTC.